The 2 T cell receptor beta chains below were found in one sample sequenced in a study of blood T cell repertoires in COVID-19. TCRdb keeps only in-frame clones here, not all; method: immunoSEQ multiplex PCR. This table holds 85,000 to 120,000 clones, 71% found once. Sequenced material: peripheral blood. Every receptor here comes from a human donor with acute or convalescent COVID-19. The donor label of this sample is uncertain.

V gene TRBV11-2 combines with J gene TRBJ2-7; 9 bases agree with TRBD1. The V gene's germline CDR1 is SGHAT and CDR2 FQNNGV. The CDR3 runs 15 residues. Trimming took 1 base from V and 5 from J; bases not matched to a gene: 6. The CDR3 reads CASSLGRRQGDEQYV. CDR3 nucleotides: TGTGCCAGCAGCTTAGGTCGAAGACAGGGGGACGAGCAGTACGTC.

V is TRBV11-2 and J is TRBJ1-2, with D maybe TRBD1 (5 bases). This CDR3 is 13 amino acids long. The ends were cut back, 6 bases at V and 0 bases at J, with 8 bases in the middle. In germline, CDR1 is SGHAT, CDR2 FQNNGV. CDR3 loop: CASSRTTNYGYTF. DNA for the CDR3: TGTGCCAGCAGTCGGACAACTAACTATGGCTACACCTTC.